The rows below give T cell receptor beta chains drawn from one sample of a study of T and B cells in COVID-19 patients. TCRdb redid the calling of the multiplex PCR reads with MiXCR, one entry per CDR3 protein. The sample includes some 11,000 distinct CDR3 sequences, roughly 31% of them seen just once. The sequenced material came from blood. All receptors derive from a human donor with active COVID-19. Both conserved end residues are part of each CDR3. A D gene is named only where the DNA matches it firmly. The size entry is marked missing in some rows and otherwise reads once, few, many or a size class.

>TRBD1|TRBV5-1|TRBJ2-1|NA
TGCGCCAGCAGCTCCCCCGGGGACAGGGAAAGGAACAATGAGCAGTTCTTC
CASSSPGDRERNNEQFF
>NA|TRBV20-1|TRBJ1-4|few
TGCAGTGCTGAGGATGAGGGTGCGGAAAAACTGTTTTTT
CSAEDEGAEKLFF
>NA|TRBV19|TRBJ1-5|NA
TGTGCCAGTATTTCCACGGACGGATTTAGCAATCAGCCCCAGCATTTT
CASISTDGFSNQPQHF
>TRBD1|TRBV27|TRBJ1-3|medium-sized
TGTGCCAGCAGTCCAAGGGGGCGACCTGGAAACACCATATATTTT
CASSPRGRPGNTIYF
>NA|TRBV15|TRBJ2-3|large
TGTGCCACCAGGGGGATGGTGGAGGATACGCAGTATTTT
CATRGMVEDTQYF
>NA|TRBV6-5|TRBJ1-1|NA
TGTGCCAGCAGTTACTCGAGGTGGAACACTGAAGCTTTCTTT
CASSYSRWNTEAFF
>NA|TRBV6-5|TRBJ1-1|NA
TGTGCCAGCAGTTACCTGGGGGGAAACACTGAAGCTTTCTTT
CASSYLGGNTEAFF
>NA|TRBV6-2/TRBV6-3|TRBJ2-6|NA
TGTGCCAGCAGTTACTCGAGGGGGACGGGCGTCCTGACTTTC
CASSYSRGTGVLTF
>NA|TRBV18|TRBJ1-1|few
TGTGCCAGCTCACCACCGTGGGCAGTGAACACTGAAGCTTTCTTT
CASSPPWAVNTEAFF
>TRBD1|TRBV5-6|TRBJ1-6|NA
TGTGCCAGCAGCGATAGGACAGGGAACAATTCACCCCTCCACTTT
CASSDRTGNNSPLHF
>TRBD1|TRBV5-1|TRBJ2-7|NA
TGCGCCAGCAGCTTTGAGCTGACAGGGGCTTCCGAGCAGTACTTC
CASSFELTGASEQYF
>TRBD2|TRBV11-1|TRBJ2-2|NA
TGTGCCAGCAGCCGTGCGGGGGGGGACACCGGGGAGCTGTTTTTT
CASSRAGGDTGELFF